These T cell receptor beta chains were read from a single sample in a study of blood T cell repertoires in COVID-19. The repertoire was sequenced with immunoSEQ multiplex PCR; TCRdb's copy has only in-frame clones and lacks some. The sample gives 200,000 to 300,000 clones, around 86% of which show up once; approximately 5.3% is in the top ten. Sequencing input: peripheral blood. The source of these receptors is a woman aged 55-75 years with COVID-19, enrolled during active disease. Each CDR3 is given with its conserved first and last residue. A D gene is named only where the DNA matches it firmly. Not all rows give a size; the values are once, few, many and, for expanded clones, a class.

TGTGCCAGCTCAGCAAGACAGGGGGCGATTTCACCCCTCCACTTT,CASSARQGAISPLHF,-,TRBJ1-6,TRBV18,15,TRBD1
TGTGCCAGCCGATCTAGCGGGGGCACAGATACGCAGTATTTT,CASRSSGGTDTQYF,-,TRBJ2-3,TRBV6-5,14,TRBD2
TGTGCCAGCAGTTTTATTAATCAGCCCCAGCATTTT,CASSFINQPQHF,once,TRBJ1-5,TRBV27,12,-
TGTGCCAGCAGTGACGTGACAGGTTTACCTCTATATGGCTACACCTTC,CASSDVTGLPLYGYTF,-,TRBJ1-2,TRBV6-1,16,-
TGTGCCATCAGTGAGAGGCGGGAGGGAACCTACAATGAGCAGTTCTTC,CAISERREGTYNEQFF,-,TRBJ2-1,TRBV10-3,16,TRBD2
TGTGCCAGCACCTTTTCTTATAGCGGGAGCGGCACCGGGGAGCTGTTTTTT,CASTFSYSGSGTGELFF,-,TRBJ2-2,TRBV11-3,17,TRBD2
TGTGCCAGCAGTTTCAGGAACTATGGCTACACCTTC,CASSFRNYGYTF,-,TRBJ1-2,TRBV28,12,-
TGTGCCGGGGGACCCGGGGCGGGAGGGGACTACGAGCAGTACTTC,CAGGPGAGGDYEQYF,-,TRBJ2-7,TRBV6-4,15,TRBD2
TGTGCCAGCAGTTTAGACAGCTCTGGAAACACCATATATTTT,CASSLDSSGNTIYF,once,TRBJ1-3,TRBV28,14,-
TGTGCCACCAGTAAAGGACTCTACACAGATACGCAGTATTTT,CATSKGLYTDTQYF,-,TRBJ2-3,TRBV24-1,14,-
TGTGCCAGTAGTATAGGGGGAAGGACAGGGACTGCTGAAGCTTTCTTT,CASSIGGRTGTAEAFF,-,TRBJ1-1,TRBV19,16,TRBD1
TGTGCCAGCAGTTACTGGACAGGGGCAGGGCCCGGGGAGCTGTTTTTT,CASSYWTGAGPGELFF,-,TRBJ2-2,TRBV6-2/TRBV6-3,16,TRBD1
TGTGCCAGCAGTCCATCCTGGACAGGGGCTTTGAACACTGAAGCTTTCTTT,CASSPSWTGALNTEAFF,-,TRBJ1-1,TRBV27,17,TRBD1
TGCGCCAGCAGCCCTCGACTAGCGGAAGAGTTTGGGAATGAGCAGTTCTTC,CASSPRLAEEFGNEQFF,-,TRBJ2-1,TRBV5-1,17,TRBD2
TGTGGGGCTCTGGGCGACGGTAGCAATCAGCCCCAGCATTTT,CGALGDGSNQPQHF,-,TRBJ1-5,TRBV2,14,-
TGTGCCAGCAGCCTCAAACAAAGGGGGAACGCCGGGGAGCTGTTTTTT,CASSLKQRGNAGELFF,once,TRBJ2-2,TRBV7-2,16,-
TGTGCCAGCAGCTTAGACCAGGCCTACGAGCAGTACTTC,CASSLDQAYEQYF,-,TRBJ2-7,TRBV11-2,13,-
TGTGCCAGCAGCCACTCGGAGACCCAGTACTTC,CASSHSETQYF,-,TRBJ2-5,TRBV5-8,11,-
TGTGCCAGCAGCTGGGACAGGGCAAAGTTCACTGAAGCTTTCTTT,CASSWDRAKFTEAFF,-,TRBJ1-1,TRBV11-2,15,TRBD1
TGTGCCAGCAGCTCTCGGACAGGGGGGACTGGGACTAATGAAAAACTGTTTTTT,CASSSRTGGTGTNEKLFF,-,TRBJ1-4,TRBV7-9,18,TRBD1
TGTGCCAGTACCCTAGGAACAGGGGGCTTTCAGCCCCAGCATTTT,CASTLGTGGFQPQHF,-,TRBJ1-5,TRBV19,15,TRBD1
TGTGCCAGCTACGGCTCCCTAGCGGGGAACACCGGGGAGCTGTTTTTT,CASYGSLAGNTGELFF,-,TRBJ2-2,TRBV9,16,TRBD2
TGTGCCAGCAGCGTGACGATTGGACTAGCGGGAGCCACAGATACGCAGTATTTT,CASSVTIGLAGATDTQYF,-,TRBJ2-3,TRBV9,18,TRBD2
TGTGCCAGCAGCGTACTCGGGGAAACAGATACGCAGTATTTT,CASSVLGETDTQYF,-,TRBJ2-3,TRBV9,14,-